This TCR beta chain came from a study of cytomegalovirus exposure and HLA in healthy donors. Study-wide results and limits: Available immune exposure information was restricted to CMV serostatus only. After further analysis at a later stage, 16,951 TCR beta sequences were associated with HLA alleles at 0.05 false discovery rate.

Only one count was recorded for this clone. The antigen is undetermined. This CDR3 region has 14 residues. Germline CDR1 and CDR2: SGHTA and FQGTGA. The germline V and J ends were trimmed by 5 bases and 9 bases, with 17 bases remaining between them. Primers included in the PCR were 60 Vbeta and 13 Jbeta primers. TCRdb keeps only in-frame clones here, not all; method: immunoSEQ multiplex PCR. The sample contains about 160,000 clones, about four fifths of which appear only once. The clonotype was recovered from a girl between 10 and 17 years old in good health and CMV-seropositive. This chain uses TRBV7-3 with TRBJ1-5; possible D gene TRBD1, 5 bases. Material: PBMCs. CDR3 protein: CASSDPQGSAPQHF. The CDR3 nucleotides are TGTGCCAGCAGCGACCCCCAGGGATCAGCGCCCCAGCATTTT.